This TCR beta chain was observed in a study of shared clonotypes between healthy human individuals (dated by TCRdb to the early 2020s). In the study overall: Two women and a few men aged 18 to 49 years were included in the cohort. Leukapheresis yielded between about 0.94 and 8.9 billion PBMCs per donor. To estimate repertoire size and how much clonotypes are shared between individuals, the study performed deep sequencing of blood TCR repertoires from five healthy adults. Libraries were prepared and TCR repertoires were sequenced by different laboratories using diverse techniques, in order to increase sequencing depth and limit assay-specific biases.

Using the deep immunoSEQ assay, TCR CDR3 regions were amplified from genomic DNA by multiplex PCR. For each cell subset, the extracted genomic DNA was distributed evenly across all wells of several immunoSEQ 96-well plates, and each plate served as one replicate. For unsorted PBMC, each replicate PCR was loaded with about 280 ng genomic DNA, equivalent to tens of thousands of T cell genomes. Unsorted PBMC genomic DNA was sequenced across ten immunoSEQ deep assay plates. Purified libraries were measured with a Qubit 3.0 fluorometer, size-checked on a Bioanalyzer 2100, and measured again with the KAPA Library Quantification kit. Every immunoSEQ 96-well plate was sequenced on a separate single-read 150-cycle Illumina NextSeq 550 flow cell. In the authors' own workflow: The immunoSEQ output contained only junctional sequences without quality scores, so filtering could not match that applied to full-length reads. Sequences were annotated with PyIR, a Python wrapper for IgBLAST v1.9, and V/J genes and CDR3 were assigned using IMGT germline references. Reads were removed for weak V/J assignments (E-value above 1e-6), missing CDR3, stop codons, out-of-frame junctions, or ambiguous translated residues. V3J clonotypes were defined by identical inferred V gene, J gene, and CDR3 amino acid sequence. Percentage overlap between repertoires was calculated by dividing the number of shared unique clonotypes by the size of the smaller repertoire. Three approaches were used to assess repertoire richness: RTK rarefaction, the Chao1 estimator, and Recon v2.1 estimates of unobserved clonotypes. Sourced from immuneACCESS, this table was stored by TCRdb with only in-frame sequences that have V and J called. A share of the clones is absent; for the studies checked, an unresolved V gene accounts for under half, and the remainder has no known explanation. The V and J calls and clone size come from that table; D and trimming were worked out from the DNA. This sample has 450,000 to 500,000 clones in its table, and roughly 80% of those were observed once. The ten largest make up roughly 13% of the sample.

As regards this clone: Its binding antigen is unknown. A much larger clone lies one base from this, so it may be a read error.

The donors were healthy, HIV-negative adults with no recently reported acute infections or vaccinations. Every donor was a Caucasian adult residing in Nashville, Tennessee, USA. For unsorted samples, tens of millions of PBMCs were counted, and genomic DNA was extracted using the QIAamp DNA Blood Mini kit. Blood was collected by leukapheresis, and PBMCs were isolated by Ficoll-Histopaque density gradient centrifugation and then cryopreserved in liquid nitrogen vapor phase. Results the study describes overall, beyond this receptor: Because the study included a small number of donors, the genetic and exposure-history diversity represented was limited. Based on pairwise subsampling, the degree of clonotype sharing among donors was expected to be affected by sequencing depth. Sampling was limited to blood, and TCR repertoires in tissue likely differ from TCR repertoires in blood.

Based on the germline V gene, the CDR1 and CDR2 sequences are SGDLS and YYNGEE. The CDR3 contains 15 residues, cysteine and phenylalanine counted. CDR3 DNA is the only sequence kept; it has 45 bases, read in frame from the first base. The chain is encoded by TRBV9 joined to TRBJ2-5; TRBD2 agrees with 10 junctional bases. The J call may be faulty, since TRBJ2-7 better matches the DNA end. The sequence came from a woman aged 40 to 50 in good health. Some clones in this sample may be carry-over from other donors' samples. The material sequenced was PBMCs. The CDR3 corresponds to CASSITGTSVNEQYF. The DNA reads as follows: TGTGCCAGCAGCATTACAGGGACTAGCGTAAACGAGCAGTACTTC.